One sample yielded the 19 T cell receptor beta chains listed below, sequenced in a study of blood T cell repertoires in COVID-19. TCRdb's table, derived via immunoSEQ multiplex PCR, lists solely in-frame clones and lacks some. The sample lists fewer than 400,000 clones; approximately 86% were seen once. The sequenced sample was peripheral blood. The receptor source for this set is a human donor in a cohort sampled during active COVID-19.

The J gene is TRBJ2-1, the V gene TRBV14, with 7 bases lining up with TRBD2. Germline V CDR1 and CDR2: SGHDN, FVKESK. This CDR3 has 18 amino acids. Unmatched junction bases numbered 9, after V lost 1 base and J lost 0 bases. The CDR3 spells CASSQGWDYQSSYNEQFF. The CDR3 bases are TGTGCCAGCAGCCAAGGATGGGACTACCAGAGCTCCTACAATGAGCAGTTCTTC.

The chain has TRBV2 and TRBJ1-2; 10 bases are a match to TRBD1. This CDR3 spans 14 amino acids. CDR1 SNHLY and CDR2 FYNNEI come from the germline V gene. Trimming at V came to 5 bases and at J to 4 bases, leaving 4 bases not matched to a gene. In DNA, the CDR3 is TGTGCCAGCAGTCGGGACAGGGGAGTCTATGGCTACACCTTC. Its protein is CASSRDRGVYGYTF. The full variable domain, rest sourced from reference TRBV2 and TRBJ1-2, is EPEVTQTPSHQVTQMGQEVILRCVPISNHLYFYWYRQILGQKVEFLVSFYNNEISEKSEIFDDQFSVERPDGSNFTLKIRSTKLEDSAMYFCASSRDRGVYGYTFGSGTRLTVV.

The chain is built from TRBV18 and TRBJ1-1; TRBD1 is a possible D gene (5 bases). Trimming removed 3 bases from V and 3 bases from J, with 11 bases in between. The CDR3 is 14 residues long. CDR1 is KGHSH and CDR2 is LQKENI in the germline V gene. The CDR3 region is CASSPRRGDTEAFF. CDR3 DNA sequence: TGTGCCAGCTCACCGAGGAGGGGCGACACTGAAGCTTTCTTT. Complete variable domain (other parts from reference TRBV18 and TRBJ1-1): NAGVMQNPRHLVRRRGQEARLRCSPMKGHSHVYWYRQLPEEGLKFMVYLQKENIIDESGMPKERFSAEFPKEGPSILRIQQVVRGDSAAYFCASSPRRGDTEAFFGQGTRLTVV.

CDR3 amino acids: CASSYGSQGIEKLFF. In nucleotides, the CDR3 is TGTGCCAGCAGTTACGGAAGCCAGGGGATAGAAAAACTGTTTTTT. The gene calls are TRBV6-6 and TRBJ1-4; possibly TRBD1 for D (6 bases). The length of the CDR3 is 15 residues. With 2 bases removed from V and 8 bases from J, the gap between germline ends came to 15 bases. Germline V gene data show CDR1 as MNHNY and CDR2 as SVGAGI (reference sequence).

The sample holds many counts of this clone. V gene TRBV19 combines with J gene TRBJ2-2, with 11 positions matching TRBD2. The junction had 10 bases not matched to a gene; V was cut back by 4 bases and J by 0 bases. The CDR3 extends over 19 amino acids. CDR1 LNHDA and CDR2 SQIVND come from the germline V gene (reference sequence). In nucleotides, the CDR3 is TGTGCCAGTAGTAGCCCCCGGGGTAGCGGGAGGGCGAACACCGGGGAGCTGTTTTTT. This sequence encodes CASSSPRGSGRANTGELFF.

This rearrangement joins TRBV30 to TRBJ1-1, with 8 nucleotides matching TRBD1. V was clipped by 5 bases and J by 0 bases; unmatched bases: 8. This CDR3 contains 15 residues. Germline-derived CDR1 and CDR2 are GTSNPN and SVGIG (reference sequence). The CDR3 sequence is CAWDRGLGLNTEAFF. The CDR3 bases are TGTGCCTGGGACAGGGGTCTCGGATTGAACACTGAAGCTTTCTTT.

This chain joins TRBV9 and TRBJ2-1; TRBD2 agrees at 10 bases. The junction had 5 bases not matched to a gene; V was cut back by 8 bases and J by 3 bases. The CDR3 consists of 14 residues. Germline CDR1 SGDLS, CDR2 YYNGEE. Here the CDR3 DNA reads TGTGCCAGTCAAGCGGGAGGGGACTACAATGAGCAGTTCTTC. This gives the protein CASQAGGDYNEQFF.

V and J are TRBV4-2 and TRBJ2-3, with 8 nucleotides matching TRBD2. The CDR3 loop spans 16 amino acids. CDR1 is LGHNA and CDR2 is YNFKEQ in the germline V gene. With 4 bases clipped from V and 4 bases from J, the junction kept 10 bases outside the gene matches. The CDR3 nucleotides are TGTGCCAGCAGCCCGGGGCTAGCGGGCGAGGCAGATACGCAGTATTTT. It specifies CASSPGLAGEADTQYF.

The chain recombines TRBV11-2 with TRBJ1-1, with D possibly matching TRBD1 (6 bases). The CDR3 runs to 16 residues. V gave up 5 bases and J gave up 2 bases, with 18 bases separating them. From germline, CDR1 is SGHAT and CDR2 FQNNGV. CDR3 bases: TGTGCCAGCAGCCCAAGGACAGCTATGGGAAACACTGAAGCTTTCTTT. Protein product: CASSPRTAMGNTEAFF.

This clone showed up many times. The gene calls are TRBV5-1 and TRBJ2-7, with D possibly TRBD2 on 6 matching bases. V lost 2 bases, J lost 2 bases, and 11 bases lay in between. The CDR3 is 14 residues long. Germline V gene sequence: CDR1 SGHRS, CDR2 YFSETQ. The DNA of the CDR3 is TGCGCCAGCAGCTTCCTCGGAGGGACCTACGAGCAGTACTTC. Translating gives CASSFLGGTYEQYF. Supplemented by reference TRBV5-1 and TRBJ2-7, the full variable domain reads KAGVTQTPRYLIKTRGQQVTLSCSPISGHRSVSWYQQTPGQGLQFLFEYFSETQRNKGNFPGRFSGRQFSNSRSEMNVSTLELGDSALYLCASSFLGGTYEQYFGPGTRLTVT.

In its sample, this clone was seen a few times. This rearrangement joins TRBV2 to TRBJ1-1; TRBD1 matches at 8 bases. CDR3 length: 14 residues. The trim removed 7 bases at V and 3 bases at J, leaving 7 bases unmatched. Per germline, CDR1 SNHLY and CDR2 FYNNEI. The CDR3 loop reads CASTSDRDDTEAFF. The CDR3 nucleotides are TGTGCCAGCACTTCGGACAGGGATGACACTGAAGCTTTCTTT. Supplemented by reference TRBV2 and TRBJ1-1, the full variable domain reads EPEVTQTPSHQVTQMGQEVILRCVPISNHLYFYWYRQILGQKVEFLVSFYNNEISEKSEIFDDQFSVERPDGSNFTLKIRSTKLEDSAMYFCASTSDRDDTEAFFGQGTRLTVV.

This clone was observed a handful of times. The chain uses TRBV18 and TRBJ1-1; D unresolved. This CDR3 region has 14 residues. Germline V gene sequence: CDR1 KGHSH, CDR2 LQKENI. V was shortened by 1 base and J by 1 base, with 7 bases between the two germline ends. CDR3 residues: CASSPRQANTEAFF. The CDR3 nucleotides are TGTGCCAGCTCACCACGTCAGGCGAACACTGAAGCTTTCTTT.

Only a few counts were recorded for this clone. Other DNA sequences from this sample encode an identical CDR3 as well. The chain joins TRBV18 to TRBJ2-5, with D possibly being TRBD1 (5 bases). The germline gives CDR1 KGHSH, CDR2 LQKENI. There are 13 residues in the CDR3. Trimming cost V 2 bases and J 1 base, with 5 bases left between them. The CDR3 sequence is CASSPDSQETQYF. The CDR3 DNA reads as TGTGCCAGCTCACCAGACAGCCAAGAGACCCAGTACTTC.

This clone showed up just a few times. The chain joins TRBV7-2 to TRBJ1-1, with unresolved D. V gave up 5 bases and J gave up 0 bases, with 10 bases separating them. CDR1 is SGHTA, CDR2 FQGNSA, per germline. The CDR3 has 14 residues. The chain's CDR3 is CASSIAVMNTEAFF. CDR3 bases: TGTGCCAGCAGCATTGCAGTAATGAACACTGAAGCTTTCTTT. Based on the CDR3 plus reference TRBV7-2 and TRBJ1-1, the full variable domain is GAGVSQSPSNKVTEKGKDVELRCDPISGHTALYWYRQSLGQGLEFLIYFQGNSAPDKSGLPSDRFSAERTGGSVSTLTIQRTQQEDSAVYLCASSIAVMNTEAFFGQGTRLTVV.

The chain combines TRBV5-6 with TRBJ2-7; 9 nucleotides match TRBD2. The CDR3 has 15 amino acids. CDR1 is SGHDT, CDR2 YYEEEE, per germline. Trimming removed 4 bases from V and 2 bases from J; junction bases left unmatched: 7. The CDR3 sequence is CASSPRLAEPYEQYF. For the CDR3, the DNA is TGTGCCAGCAGCCCGAGACTAGCGGAGCCCTACGAGCAGTACTTC.

The chain couples TRBV5-1 to TRBJ1-1; possibly TRBD1 for D (5 bases). Per the germline V gene, CDR1 is SGHRS and CDR2 is YFSETQ. The germline V and J ends were trimmed by 4 bases and 8 bases, with 15 bases remaining between them. CDR3 length: 13 residues. Written as DNA, the CDR3 is TGCGCCAGCAGCCTCGACAGCAACCTAGAAGCTTTCTTT. Amino acids: CASSLDSNLEAFF.

This chain links TRBV3-1 (or the pseudogene TRBV3-2) with TRBJ2-5; a possible D gene is TRBD1 (6 bases). The CDR3 loop spans 16 amino acids. The germline V gene has CDR1 LGHDT and CDR2 YNNKEL (reference sequence). V was pared by 1 base and J by 2 bases, with 14 bases between. CDR3 protein: CASSQGGVGAQETQYF. In nucleotides, the CDR3 is TGTGCCAGCAGCCAAGGGGGAGTGGGGGCGCAAGAGACCCAGTACTTC.

The chain couples TRBV2 to TRBJ2-2, with TRBD2 matching over 11 bases. V shed 3 bases, J shed 2 bases, and the junction held 5 bases outside the gene matches. Germline values: CDR1 SNHLY, CDR2 FYNNEI. CDR3 length equals 17 residues. CDR3 loop: CASSESLAGGNTGELFF. The CDR3 DNA sequence: TGTGCCAGCAGTGAGAGCCTAGCGGGGGGAAACACCGGGGAGCTGTTTTTT.

This chain links TRBV11-3 with TRBJ2-7; TRBD1 matches at 8 bases. V shed 5 bases and J 6 bases; nucleotides not matched to a gene: 9. Per germline, CDR1 SGHNT and CDR2 YENEEA. This CDR3 is built from 14 residues. For the CDR3, the DNA is TGTGCCAGCAGCCCTAGGACAGGGCGAGGCGAGCAGTACTTC. This sequence encodes CASSPRTGRGEQYF. Filled out from reference TRBV11-3 and TRBJ2-7, the complete variable domain reads EAGVVQSPRYKIIEKKQPVAFWCNPISGHNTLYWYLQNLGQGPELLIRYENEEAVDDSQLPKDRFSAERLKGVDSTLKIQPAELGDSAVYLCASSPRTGRGEQYFGPGTRLTVT.